One and the same sample provided the 10 T cell receptor beta chains below, sequenced in a study of response to subunit inactivated influenza vaccine. From the RT-PCR reads, TCRdb called clonotypes with MiXCR, one entry per CDR3 protein. Of roughly 650,000 distinct CDR3 sequences listed, 13% to 15% are singletons. This material consisted of PBMCs from blood, taken 14 to 15 days before vaccination. The receptors here all came from a man over 45 who received an inactivated influenza vaccine.

This chain links TRBV29-1 with TRBJ2-1; 8 bases are a match to TRBD2. The germline gives CDR1 SQVTM, CDR2 ANQGSEA. V lost 2 bases to trimming and J lost 15 bases; unmatched junction nucleotides: 9. The CDR3 runs to 12 residues. This CDR3 reads CSVEKTGGSPFF. The CDR3 bases are TGCAGCGTTGAAAAGACGGGGGGGAGTCCGTTCTTC.

There are a few counts of this clonotype. The chain carries TRBV20-1 and TRBJ2-7; TRBD1 might be the D (6 bases). CDR3 size: 13 residues. Trimming shortened V by 8 bases and J by 4 bases, and 18 bases separated the two germline ends. Germline V CDR1 and CDR2: DFQATT, SNEGSKA (reference sequence). CDR3: CSPTSQGNYEQYF. In DNA form, the CDR3 reads TGCAGTCCCACAAGCCAGGGGAATTACGAGCAGTACTTC.

The V and J genes are TRBV7-9 and TRBJ2-5; 8 bases agree with TRBD2. CDR3 length: 16 amino acids. The V gene's germline CDR1 is SEHNR and CDR2 FQNEAQ (reference sequence). Trimming at V came to 4 bases and at J to 5 bases, leaving 12 bases not matched to a gene. The CDR3 loop is CASSSVTEAGDETQYF. The DNA for the CDR3 is TGTGCCAGCAGCTCCGTGACTGAAGCGGGGGACGAGACCCAGTACTTC.

This clonotype was observed a handful of times. The chain recombines TRBV5-1 with TRBJ2-5, with TRBD1 as a possible D gene (5 bases). The germline V gene encodes CDR1 SGHRS and CDR2 YFSETQ. The CDR3 is 15 residues long. Trimming cost V 0 bases and J 5 bases, with 14 bases left between them. The CDR3 reads CASSLDVGAGETQYF. The DNA of the CDR3 is TGCGCCAGCAGCTTGGATGTAGGGGCAGGGGAGACCCAGTACTTC.

The CDR3, as DNA: TGTGCCAGCAGAGAGGGGTATGCCCCAGGGGAGACCCAGTACTTC. As protein: CASREGYAPGETQYF. The chain links TRBV11-1 to TRBJ2-5; the D call may be TRBD1 or TRBD2 (5 bases each). Trimming left V 6 bases short and J 5 bases short, with 19 bases between. CDR3 length: 15 amino acids. Germline V gives CDR1 SGHAT, CDR2 FQDESV (reference sequence).

The chain carries TRBV20-1 and TRBJ2-3; weak D call: TRBD1 (5 bases). CDR3 length: 14 residues. The germline V and J ends were trimmed by 0 bases and 2 bases, with 9 bases remaining between them. CDR1 DFQATT and CDR2 SNEGSKA come from the germline V gene (reference sequence). DNA of the CDR3: TGCAGTGCTAGAGACCCAGGGCTCACAGATACGCAGTATTTT. This codes for CSARDPGLTDTQYF.

The CDR3 sequence is CAWSPGQGMNEQFF. The CDR3 nucleotides read TGTGCCTGGAGTCCGGGACAGGGGATGAATGAGCAGTTCTTC. The V gene is TRBV30, the J gene TRBJ2-1; 10 bases are a match to TRBD1. This CDR3 spans 14 amino acids. CDR1 and CDR2 from the germline V gene are GTSNPN and SVGIG (reference sequence). V lost 2 bases, J lost 7 bases, and 5 bases stayed unmatched.

This clonotype was recorded at least ten times. The chain links TRBV12-3 or TRBV12-4 to TRBJ2-1; 14 bases are a match to TRBD2. After removal of 8 bases from V and 6 bases from J, the junction contained 15 bases not matched to a gene. The CDR3 runs to 18 residues. The CDR3 loop reads CASATTSGGAPRGNEQFF. The CDR3 DNA is TGTGCCAGCGCCACGACTAGCGGGGGGGCCCCTAGGGGCAATGAGCAGTTCTTC.

This clonotype was seen a few times. The chain is built from TRBV28 and TRBJ2-3; 10 bases map to TRBD2. This CDR3 is built from 16 residues. J gave up 2 bases and V 3 bases, and 5 bases lay outside the gene matches. From germline, CDR1 is MDHEN and CDR2 SYDVKM. CDR3 residues: CASSLAGLAYTDTQYF. The CDR3 DNA follows: TGTGCCAGCAGTTTGGCGGGACTAGCGTACACAGATACGCAGTATTTT.

This rearrangement joins TRBV5-5 to TRBJ1-5, with TRBD1 matching over 7 bases. Trimming removed 2 bases from V and 9 bases from J; junction bases left unmatched: 8. The CDR3 is 14 amino acids. CDR1 is SGHKS, CDR2 YYEKEE, per germline (reference sequence). CDR3 bases: TGTGCCAGCAGCTTCGGACAGGCGGGGAGGCCCCAGCATTTT. Translating gives CASSFGQAGRPQHF.